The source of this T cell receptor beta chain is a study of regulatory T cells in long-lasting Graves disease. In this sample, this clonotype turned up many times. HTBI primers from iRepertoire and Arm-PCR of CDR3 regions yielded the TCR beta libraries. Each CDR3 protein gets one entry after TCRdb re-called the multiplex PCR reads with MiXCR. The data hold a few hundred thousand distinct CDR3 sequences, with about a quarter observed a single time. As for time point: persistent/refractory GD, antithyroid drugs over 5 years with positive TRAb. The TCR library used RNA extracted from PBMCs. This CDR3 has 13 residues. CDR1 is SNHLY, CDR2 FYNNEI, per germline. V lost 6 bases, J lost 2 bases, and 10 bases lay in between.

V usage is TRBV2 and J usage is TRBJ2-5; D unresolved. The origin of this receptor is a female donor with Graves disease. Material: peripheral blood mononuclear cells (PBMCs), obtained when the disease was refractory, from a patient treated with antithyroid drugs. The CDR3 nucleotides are TGTGCCAGCAGAAGGCTGCTGCAAGAGACCCAGTACTTC. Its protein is CASRRLLQETQYF.